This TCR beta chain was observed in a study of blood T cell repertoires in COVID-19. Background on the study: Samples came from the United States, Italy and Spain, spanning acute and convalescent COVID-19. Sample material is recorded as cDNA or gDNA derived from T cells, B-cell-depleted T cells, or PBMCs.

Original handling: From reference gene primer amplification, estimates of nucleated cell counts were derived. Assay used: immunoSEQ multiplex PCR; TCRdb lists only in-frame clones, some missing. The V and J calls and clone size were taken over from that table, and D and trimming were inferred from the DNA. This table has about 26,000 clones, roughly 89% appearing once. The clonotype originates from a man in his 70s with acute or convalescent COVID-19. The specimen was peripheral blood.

CDR3 bases: TGTGCCAGCAGCTCGGGACTAGTCGGGGCCACAGATACGCAGTATTTT. Its translation is CASSSGLVGATDTQYF. V is TRBV7-2 and J is TRBJ2-3; TRBD2 matches 8 bases. Germline lookup yields CDR1 SGHTA and CDR2 FQGNSA. The V gene end was trimmed by 4 bases and the J gene end by 2 bases; junction bases not matched to a gene: 8. The CDR3 has 16 residues.